This T cell receptor beta chain was recorded in a study of blood T cells in healthy people across ages (dated by TCRdb to 2013 to 2016). Turning to the overall study: In model experiments, template switching captured about one uniquely barcoded TCR beta cDNA molecule for every two T cells. The study measured age-related changes in TCR beta repertoire diversity using deep sequencing normalized with unique cDNA molecular identifiers. The donors were split into four age groups: young (average around 16 years), middle-aged (around 37), aged (roughly 60) and long-lived (about 74). Donors of different ages were randomly distributed across sequencing lanes to avoid experimental bias. Two additional independent replicas of 1 million unique cDNA reads from the same blood draw were analyzed for two donors (one aged 18 to 29 and one aged 80 or older). The investigation overall reported the following: Observed TCR beta diversity correlated strongly with the percentage of naive T cells measured by flow cytometry. Bulk unsorted PBMC profiling prevented conclusive comparison of naive and antigen-experienced compartments. Estimates of total diversity based on one million sequenced T cells were considered lower bounds and underestimates. The CMV infection status of donors was not known, potentially confounding age-related changes in expanded clonotypes. Compared with the aged group, more naive CD4+ T cells, fewer expanded clones and increased TCR diversity were shown by the long-lived group, suggesting age selection. Observed TCR beta diversity per million T cells fell roughly linearly with age, and a significant reduction was already apparent by age around 36.

With regard to this clonotype: Its antigen is unknown. It has no much larger one-base neighbor in the sample; base qualities were not kept.

Taken from cysteine to phenylalanine, the CDR3 has 17 residues. Just the 51-base CDR3 DNA is kept, in frame starting at base 1. The germline V end is reduced by 6 bases and the J end by 3 bases; junction bases left unmatched: 7. Per the germline V gene, ENHRY is the CDR1 and SYGVKD is the CDR2. Systemically healthy Caucasian individuals from Russia, 39 in total and aged about 6 to 95 years, were included as donors. Roughly 10 milliliters of peripheral blood were collected from each donor into EDTA-treated Vacutainer tubes. PBMCs were isolated by Ficoll-Paque density-gradient centrifugation, with at least 6 million obtained per sample. Total RNA, at least 6 micrograms per sample, was extracted from PBMCs with Trizol reagent. Naive CD45RAhigh/CD27high T cell percentages were measured by flow cytometry on a PBMC aliquot from every donor. Library prep was done by 5' RACE. TCRdb records Illumina HiSeq 2500 as the sequencer. A second roughly 6 to 12 cycle PCR used a sample-barcoded 5' primer and a J-beta primer mix. Each TCR beta cDNA molecule received a unique molecular identifier from a template-switch 5' adaptor carrying 12 random nucleotides. At least 2.5 million CDR3-containing paired-end reads were obtained from each sample. First-strand cDNA synthesis was performed from all RNA using the Mint cDNA synthesis kit, with priming by a TRBC-specific oligonucleotide. Following uracil-DNA glycosylase treatment, a first 18-cycle PCR with universal primers M1SS and BC2_uni_R was performed on all cDNA. The study's own analysis went as follows. For normalization, 1 million high-quality reads, each with a distinct molecular identifier, were randomly selected from each sample. Instead of being binned into consensus sequences, reads that shared molecular identifiers were thrown out. MiTCR, with a Q25 quality threshold and the strictest error-elimination algorithm, was used for CDR3 identification, clonotype clustering and error correction. A nonparametric unseen species model with Euler transformation was used to estimate a lower bound on total TCR beta diversity. The public reads were reprocessed in TCRdb via fastp at Q25 and MiXCR, keeping in-frame beta chains. Here each entry gathers all rows of one CDR3 protein and keeps the most common genes and DNA. These V and J calls derive from TCRdb rather than the authors' analysis. This sample lists fewer than 950,000 distinct CDR3 sequences; around 36% were detected once. Roughly 13% of the sample comes from the top ten.

The V gene is TRBV10-3 and the J gene is TRBJ2-3; 15 bases in the middle match TRBD2. The sequenced material came from blood. The sequence came from a man in his late teens or twenties in good health. CDR3 reads: CAIRRTSGRAVTDTQYF. The DNA sequence is given as TGTGCCATCAGGAGGACTAGCGGGAGGGCCGTTACAGATACGCAGTATTTT.